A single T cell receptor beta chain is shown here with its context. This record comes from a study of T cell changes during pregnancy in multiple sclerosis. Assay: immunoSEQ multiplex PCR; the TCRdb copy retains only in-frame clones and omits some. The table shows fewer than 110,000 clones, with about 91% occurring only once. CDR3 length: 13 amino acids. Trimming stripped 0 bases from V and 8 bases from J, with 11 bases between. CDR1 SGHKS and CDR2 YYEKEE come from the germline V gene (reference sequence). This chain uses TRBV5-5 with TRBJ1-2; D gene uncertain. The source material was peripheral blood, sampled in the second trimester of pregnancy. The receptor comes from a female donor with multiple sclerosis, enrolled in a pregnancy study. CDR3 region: CASSLDSRRGYTF. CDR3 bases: TGTGCCAGCAGCTTGGACAGCCGACGGGGCTACACCTTC.